This passage covers 7 T cell receptor beta chains from one sample sequenced in a study of cytomegalovirus exposure and HLA in healthy donors. It was with 60 Vbeta and 13 Jbeta primers that the PCR ran. Clones were sequenced by immunoSEQ multiplex PCR, and TCRdb holds only the in-frame ones, with some missing. Of 100,000 to 150,000 clones in the sample, over 60% are singletons; the top ten hold approximately 13%. Sequencing was carried out using PBMCs. All receptors derive from a woman between 55 and 75 years old in good health and CMV-seropositive.

The rearrangement joins TRBV19 to TRBJ1-5; 8 bases agree with TRBD1. J was trimmed by 6 bases and V by 3 bases; bases with no gene match: 7. Germline V lookup: CDR1 LNHDA, CDR2 SQIVND (reference sequence). The CDR3 has 15 residues. CDR3 coding DNA: TGTGCCAGTAGTATGGGACAGGTGGGAAGTCAGCCCCAGCATTTT. It encodes CASSMGQVGSQPQHF. The full variable domain, in which reference TRBV19 and TRBJ1-5 provide the parts outside the CDR3, is DGGITQSPKYLFRKEGQNVTLSCEQNLNHDAMYWYRQDPGQGLRLIYYSQIVNDFQKGDIAEGYSVSREKKESFPLTVTSAQKNPTAFYLCASSMGQVGSQPQHFGDGTRLSIL.

This chain joins TRBV5-1 and TRBJ2-1; 7 bases fit TRBD1. Germline V gives CDR1 SGHRS, CDR2 YFSETQ. V lost 2 bases and J lost 1; bases outside the gene matches: 15. This CDR3 is 19 amino acids long. The CDR3 reads CASSLTVYLPGQSYNEQFF. CDR3 in DNA: TGCGCCAGCAGCTTAACGGTCTACCTACCGGGACAGTCCTACAATGAGCAGTTCTTC.

The V gene is TRBV18, the J gene TRBJ2-5; TRBD2 is a possible D gene (5 bases). The J call is doubtful: the DNA matches TRBJ2-7 better. Germline loops: CDR1 KGHSH, CDR2 LQKENI. The CDR3 is 15 amino acids. CDR3 protein: CASSPYDGGSREQYF. As DNA, the CDR3 is TGTGCCAGCTCACCGTACGACGGAGGATCCCGCGAGCAGTACTTC.

The chain combines TRBV30 with TRBJ1-2; 7 bases align to TRBD1. The CDR3 sequence is 13 residues long. V trimming: 2 bases; J trimming: 8 bases; junction bases outside the gene matches: 8. Germline V lookup: CDR1 GTSNPN, CDR2 SVGIG (reference sequence). The DNA of the CDR3 is TGTGCCTGGAGTAAACAGGGGCCGGGGGGCTACACCTTC. This sequence encodes CAWSKQGPGGYTF.

The table lists this clone with a few counts. V and J are TRBV14 and TRBJ2-1; perhaps TRBD1 as D (6 bases). CDR3 length equals 15 residues. With 4 bases removed from V and 4 bases from J, the gap between germline ends came to 14 bases. Germline-derived CDR1 and CDR2 are SGHDN and FVKESK. The CDR3 loop reads CASSRQGNMYNEQFF. As DNA, the CDR3 is TGTGCCAGCAGCCGCCAGGGGAATATGTACAATGAGCAGTTCTTC.

This sequence joins TRBV28 and TRBJ2-7; 8 nucleotides match TRBD1. CDR1 MDHEN and CDR2 SYDVKM come from the germline V gene. V trimming: 2 bases; J trimming: 3 bases; junction bases outside the gene matches: 6. The CDR3 consists of 15 residues. This CDR3 is CASSLGTGLGYEQYF. The CDR3 DNA follows: TGTGCCAGCAGTTTAGGGACAGGCCTAGGCTACGAGCAGTACTTC.

V usage is TRBV19 and J usage is TRBJ2-3, with 7 positions matching TRBD1. Unmatched junction bases numbered 6, after V lost 5 bases and J lost 10 bases. CDR3 size: 12 residues. Germline CDR1 is LNHDA and CDR2 is SQIVND (reference sequence). CDR3 sequence: CASSPRQGAQYF. CDR3 in DNA: TGTGCCAGTAGTCCCCGACAGGGTGCGCAGTATTTT.